Listed below are T cell receptor beta chains from one sample, sequenced in a study of cytomegalovirus exposure and HLA in healthy donors. The assay was immunoSEQ multiplex PCR, and TCRdb's table has in-frame clones only and misses some. The sample lists 110,000 to 150,000 clones, 76% seen once, with around 1.9% in the top ten. Sequencing was done on a sample of PBMCs. The receptors originated from a woman aged 40 to 49 in good health and CMV-seronegative. Each CDR3 is given with its conserved first and last residue. Fields, in order: D gene, clone size, J gene, V gene, CDR3 DNA, CDR3 protein. D genes are given only for firm matches. Clone size is given for some rows only: seen once, a few or many times, or a class if the clone is expanded.

NA	NA	TRBJ2-7	TRBV6-6	TGTGCCAGCAGTTACTCGAGGGACGAGCAGTACTTC	CASSYSRDEQYF
NA	NA	TRBJ2-5	TRBV27	TGTGCCACCTCAGCAACGGGACTTGTGGCCGGGACCCAGTACTTC	CATSATGLVAGTQYF
TRBD1	NA	TRBJ2-7	TRBV27	TGTGCCAGCGGGGGACAGGGGGCGCAGGCCTACGAGCAGTACTTC	CASGGQGAQAYEQYF
NA	NA	TRBJ2-2	TRBV7-2	TGTGCCAGCAGCTTAGGGACAGCGAACACCGGGGAGCTGTTTTTT	CASSLGTANTGELFF
TRBD1	once	TRBJ2-1	TRBV9	TGTGCCAGCAGCGTAGGGGCGGGACAGGGGAGTCATGAGCAGTTCTTC	CASSVGAGQGSHEQFF
NA	NA	TRBJ1-6	TRBV5-6	TGTGCCAGCAGCTTGGATCGGTATTCACCCCTCCACTTT	CASSLDRYSPLHF
TRBD1	NA	TRBJ1-2	TRBV18	TGTGCCAGCTCACCATCACAGGGGGCCCATGGCTACACCTTC	CASSPSQGAHGYTF
TRBD1	NA	TRBJ2-7	TRBV7-6	TGTGCCAGCAGCTACGGGACAGGGTCTGGTAACGAGCAGTACTTC	CASSYGTGSGNEQYF
NA	NA	TRBJ2-7	TRBV18	TGTGCCAGCTCACCGGGGAGCTCCTACGAGCAGTACTTC	CASSPGSSYEQYF
TRBD1	NA	TRBJ1-1	TRBV28	TGTGCCAGCAGTTTGTGGACAGGATCGAACACTGAAGCTTTCTTT	CASSLWTGSNTEAFF